This T cell receptor beta chain came from a study of blood T cell repertoires in COVID-19. The assay was immunoSEQ multiplex PCR, and TCRdb's table has in-frame clones only and misses some. The sample contains about 68,000 clones, around 80% of which appear only once. This CDR3 has 17 amino acids. Germline CDR1 MNHEY, CDR2 SMNVEV (reference sequence). V lost 6 bases to trimming and J lost 4 bases; unmatched junction nucleotides: 14. This receptor was identified in a human donor in a cohort sampled during active COVID-19. Material: peripheral blood. The chain links TRBV27 to TRBJ2-1; TRBD1 aligns across 8 bases. DNA of the CDR3: TGTGCCAGCAGCCCCGGACAGGGACTTAGCCTATACAATGAGCAGTTCTTC. This codes for CASSPGQGLSLYNEQFF.